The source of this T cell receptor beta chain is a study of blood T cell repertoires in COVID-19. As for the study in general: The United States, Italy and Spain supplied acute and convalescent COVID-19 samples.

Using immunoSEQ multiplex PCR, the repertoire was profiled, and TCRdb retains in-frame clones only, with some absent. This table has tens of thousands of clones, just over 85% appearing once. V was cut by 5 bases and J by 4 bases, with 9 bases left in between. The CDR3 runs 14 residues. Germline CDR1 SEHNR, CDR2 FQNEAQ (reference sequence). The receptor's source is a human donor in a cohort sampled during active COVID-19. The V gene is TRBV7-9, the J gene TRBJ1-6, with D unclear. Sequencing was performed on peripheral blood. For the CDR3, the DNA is TGTGCCAGCAGCCGGGGTAATTATAATTCACCCCTCCACTTT. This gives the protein CASSRGNYNSPLHF. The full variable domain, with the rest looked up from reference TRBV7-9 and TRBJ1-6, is DTGVSQNPRHKITKRGQNVTFRCDPISEHNRLYWYRQTLGQGPEFLTYFQNEAQLEKSRLLSDRFSAERPKGSFSTLEIQRTEQGDSAMYLCASSRGNYNSPLHFGNGTRLTVT.